The rows below give T cell receptor beta chains drawn from one sample of a study of blood T cell repertoires in COVID-19. Here immunoSEQ multiplex PCR was the method, and the copy in TCRdb shows in-frame clones only, minus some. The profile shows 500,000 to 600,000 clones, roughly nine tenths of them singletons. The specimen was peripheral blood. The receptor set was obtained from a woman aged 45-65 years with COVID-19, enrolled during active disease. CDR3s include the opening cysteine and the closing phenylalanine or tryptophan. D genes are given only for firm matches. For some rows the clone size is stated as once, few or many, or as a class when expanded; others skip it.

TRBJ1-1	NA	NA	TRBV3-1/TRBV3-2	CASSSLLGRTEAFF	TGTGCCAGCAGCAGCCTTCTAGGTCGGACTGAAGCTTTCTTT
TRBJ1-1	NA	TRBD1	TRBV19	CASSIGVGTANTEAFF	TGTGCCAGTAGTATAGGTGTTGGGACAGCAAACACTGAAGCTTTCTTT
TRBJ2-2	once	TRBD2	TRBV4-1	CASSQDRRLAGGSNTGELFF	TGCGCCAGCAGCCAAGATAGGAGACTAGCGGGGGGGTCGAACACCGGGGAGCTGTTTTTT
TRBJ1-1	once	NA	TRBV7-9	CASSFPSVPGGTEAFF	TGTGCCAGCAGCTTCCCATCCGTCCCGGGAGGGACTGAAGCTTTCTTT
TRBJ2-7	NA	NA	TRBV14	CASSLGGDYEQYF	TGTGCCAGCAGCCTGGGGGGAGACTACGAGCAGTACTTC
TRBJ1-1	NA	TRBD1	TRBV30	CAWHGTGVGGAFF	TGTGCCTGGCATGGGACAGGGGTAGGTGGAGCTTTCTTT
TRBJ1-6	NA	NA	TRBV2	CASQEMGGTTLHF	TGTGCCAGCCAGGAAATGGGCGGGACTACCCTCCACTTT
TRBJ2-2	NA	NA	TRBV3-1/TRBV3-2	CASSQGTAYEGELFF	TGTGCCAGCAGCCAAGGGACTGCCTATGAAGGGGAGCTGTTTTTT
TRBJ1-2	NA	NA	TRBV12-3/TRBV12-4	CASSLREDYGYTF	TGTGCCAGCAGCCTAAGGGAGGACTATGGCTACACCTTC
TRBJ1-1	NA	NA	TRBV6-5	CSARGSTEAFF	TGTTCGGCCCGGGGATCTACTGAAGCTTTCTTT
TRBJ2-1	NA	NA	TRBV6-5	CASSLQGAKQFF	TGTGCCAGCAGTTTACAGGGTGCAAAGCAGTTCTTC
TRBJ2-2	once	TRBD2	TRBV10-2	CASSDTLAGGFGVGELFF	TGCGCCAGCAGTGATACGCTAGCGGGGGGGTTCGGTGTAGGGGAGCTGTTTTTT
TRBJ2-1	NA	TRBD2	TRBV5-1	CASSLRVAGGFNEQFF	TGCGCCAGCAGCTTGCGCGTAGCGGGGGGGTTCAATGAGCAGTTCTTC